Below are 25 T cell receptor beta chains sequenced from a single sample in a study of blood T cell repertoires in COVID-19. Generated by immunoSEQ multiplex PCR, the TCRdb table keeps only in-frame clones and is missing some. The table has about 350,000 clones, 88% seen once. The sample comprised PBMCs or T cells enriched from blood (not recorded which). Receptors were obtained from a woman in her 30s who had been exposed to COVID-19.

This clone was recorded once. The chain is built from TRBV30 and TRBJ1-4, with D unclear. The germline CDR1 and CDR2 sequences are GTSNPN and SVGIG (reference sequence). This CDR3 contains 14 residues. With 1 base removed from V and 8 bases from J, the gap between germline ends came to 14 bases. The CDR3 DNA sequence: TGTGCCTGGAGTGCCGGATCCGGGTGGGAAAAACTGTTTTTT. It codes for CAWSAGSGWEKLFF.

This chain uses TRBV12-3 or TRBV12-4 with TRBJ1-1; weak D call: TRBD1 (5 bases). The CDR3 has 13 residues. V was clipped by 6 bases and J by 1 base, with 9 bases between them. CDR3 nucleotide sequence: TGTGCCAGCAGATCTACAGGGAACACTGAAGCTTTCTTT. It encodes CASRSTGNTEAFF.

The chain recombines TRBV12-3 or TRBV12-4 with TRBJ1-1; TRBD1 is a possible D gene (6 bases). V was pared by 6 bases and J by 4 bases, with 12 bases between. CDR3 length: 13 residues. In DNA form, the CDR3 reads TGTGCCAGCAGCAAAACAGGGTTCACTGAAGCTTTCTTT. Protein product: CASSKTGFTEAFF.

V is TRBV12-3 or TRBV12-4 and J is TRBJ1-2; no clear D. CDR3 length: 12 amino acids. The V end lost 10 bases, the J end lost 4 bases, and 13 bases lay between the germline ends. The CDR3 bases are TGTGCCACAAGCACGGGTCGCTATGGCTACACCTTC. It yields the protein CATSTGRYGYTF.

This sequence joins TRBV5-5 and TRBJ2-3; possibly TRBD1 for D (5 bases). This CDR3 comprises 15 residues. The V end lost 2 bases, the J end lost 0 bases, and 10 bases lay between the germline ends. The germline CDR1 and CDR2 sequences are SGHKS and YYEKEE (reference sequence). In DNA, the CDR3 is TGTGCCAGCAGCTTCAGGGCCCGTAGCACAGATACGCAGTATTTT. Encoded protein: CASSFRARSTDTQYF.

The chain uses TRBV12-3 or TRBV12-4 and TRBJ2-5; D call uncertain. The CDR3 contains 11 residues. V lost 5 bases to trimming and J lost 5 bases, with 6 bases between them. DNA for the CDR3: TGTGCCAGCAGTCTCGGGGAGACCCAGTACTTC. Translation: CASSLGETQYF.

This chain links TRBV28 with TRBJ1-1; perhaps TRBD1 as D (5 bases). CDR1 is MDHEN and CDR2 is SYDVKM in the germline V gene. The CDR3 consists of 12 residues. The germline V and J ends were trimmed by 8 bases and 5 bases, with 12 bases remaining between them. CDR3 coding DNA: TGTGCCAGCGTGGCCCGACAGACTGAAGCTTTCTTT. Translating gives CASVARQTEAFF.

This rearrangement joins TRBV15 to TRBJ1-6; 7 nucleotides match TRBD1. Germline V gives CDR1 LNHNV, CDR2 YYDKDF (reference sequence). CDR3 size: 17 residues. Trimming took 1 base from V and 0 from J; bases not matched to a gene: 3. The CDR3 protein is CATSRGPGGSYNSPLHF. CDR3 coding DNA: TGTGCCACCAGCAGAGGACCAGGGGGCTCCTATAATTCACCCCTCCACTTT.

This clone was counted a single time. The chain is built from TRBV2 and TRBJ2-7; the match to TRBD2 covers 8 bases. The V gene's germline CDR1 is SNHLY and CDR2 FYNNEI. The CDR3 contains 16 residues. With 1 base clipped from V and 1 base from J, the junction kept 6 bases outside the gene matches. CDR3 DNA sequence: TGTGCCAGCAGTGAAGGACTAGCGTATCGGTCCTACGAGCAGTACTTC. Residues: CASSEGLAYRSYEQYF.

J is TRBJ1-6 and V is TRBV6-2 or TRBV6-3, with 8 bases matching TRBD1. V was clipped by 2 bases and J by 7 bases; unmatched bases: 7. This CDR3 is built from 16 residues. Germline V lookup: CDR1 MNHEY, CDR2 SVGEGT. In nucleotides, the CDR3 is TGTGCCAGCAGTTACCCGCCGGGACAGGTGAATTCACCCCTCCACTTT. Translated, it gives CASSYPPGQVNSPLHF.

The genes are TRBV14 and TRBJ2-1, with TRBD2 matching over 9 bases. The V and J ends lost 1 base and 7 bases, in that order; junction bases with no gene match: 20. The CDR3 extends over 20 amino acids. CDR1 is SGHDN, CDR2 FVKESK, per germline. CDR3 sequence reads: CASSQAEKLGLAGLFNEQFF. The CDR3 DNA sequence: TGTGCCAGCAGCCAAGCGGAAAAGTTAGGCCTAGCGGGATTATTTAATGAGCAGTTCTTC.

The chain recombines TRBV19 with TRBJ2-1, with 8 bases matching TRBD2. The CDR3 is made up of 14 amino acids. Germline assignment: CDR1 LNHDA and CDR2 SQIVND (reference sequence). V trimming: 5 bases; J trimming: 11 bases; junction bases outside the gene matches: 11. CDR3 sequence: CASSPPTSGAKQFF. As DNA, the CDR3 is TGTGCCAGTAGTCCCCCTACTAGCGGTGCTAAGCAGTTCTTC.

The chain combines TRBV12-3 or TRBV12-4 with TRBJ1-5; D perhaps matches TRBD1 (5 bases). The CDR3 runs to 13 residues. Trimming left V 8 bases short and J 6 bases short, with 14 bases between. CDR3 sequence (DNA): TGTGCCAGCTCCGGGGGTGTTTTTCAGCCCCAGCATTTT. Amino acid sequence: CASSGGVFQPQHF.

The chain combines TRBV7-3 with TRBJ1-1; 8 bases match TRBD1. Germline lookup yields CDR1 SGHTA and CDR2 FQGTGA. CDR3 length equals 13 residues. After removal of 5 bases from V and 8 bases from J, the junction contained 7 bases not matched to a gene. CDR3 bases: TGTGCCAGCAGCCCCAGACAGGGGACCGAAGCTTTCTTT. It is translated as CASSPRQGTEAFF.

The chain recombines TRBV7-8 with TRBJ2-7; a possible D gene is TRBD2 (5 bases). V was shortened by 5 bases and J by 3 bases, with 14 bases between the two germline ends. The CDR3 contains 14 residues. In germline, CDR1 is SGHVS, CDR2 FQNEAQ. CDR3 residues: CASSPRPGLYEQYF. In DNA form, the CDR3 reads TGTGCCAGCAGCCCCCGACCAGGACTCTACGAGCAGTACTTC.

The rearrangement joins TRBV7-5 to TRBJ1-5; TRBD1 is taken as the D call from the table, unchecked against the DNA. TRBV7-5 corresponds to a pseudogene. This CDR3 is built from 15 residues. In DNA, the CDR3 is TGTGCCAGAAGCAATTTCGGACAGGGGGGCCAGCCCCAGCATTTT. It specifies CARSNFGQGGQPQHF.

The CDR3 DNA is TGTGCCACCGCCCCGGGCACAGATACGCAGTATTTT. Its protein product is CATAPGTDTQYF. The chain carries TRBV18 and TRBJ2-3; D not resolved. Germline loops: CDR1 KGHSH, CDR2 LQKENI. This CDR3 spans 12 amino acids. The V end lost 10 bases, the J end lost 1 base, and 9 bases lay between the germline ends.

This clone occurred once. The rearrangement joins TRBV5-4 to TRBJ2-7; 7 bases agree with TRBD2. Trimming took 1 base from V and 5 from J; bases not matched to a gene: 9. Germline V gives CDR1 SGHNT, CDR2 YYREEE (reference sequence). The CDR3 loop spans 15 amino acids. The CDR3 nucleotides are TGTGCCAGCAGCTTGTCCGGGACTACTTCCAACGAGCAGTACTTC. The encoded protein is CASSLSGTTSNEQYF.

V and J are TRBV19 and TRBJ2-1, with TRBD2 identical over 8 bases. Germline lookup yields CDR1 LNHDA and CDR2 SQIVND (reference sequence). The ends lost 2 bases at V and 6 bases at J; junction bases unmatched: 6. The CDR3 has 15 amino acids. The DNA of the CDR3 is TGTGCCAGTAGTATAAATGGCGGGAGGCTCAATGAGCAGTTCTTC. Amino acid sequence: CASSINGGRLNEQFF.

The chain joins TRBV30 to TRBJ1-3; tentatively, D is TRBD1 (5 bases). The CDR3 loop spans 16 amino acids. Germline CDR1 reads GTSNPN; CDR2 reads SVGIG (reference sequence). The V and J ends lost 0 bases and 3 bases respectively, with 15 bases between them. CDR3 DNA: TGTGCCTGGAGTGTACGTCAGGGTCTAGTTGGAAACACCATATATTTT. It is translated as CAWSVRQGLVGNTIYF.

This clone was detected only a few times. This rearrangement joins TRBV27 to TRBJ1-5; D is unresolved. Germline V gene data show CDR1 as MNHEY and CDR2 as SMNVEV (reference sequence). The CDR3 is 13 amino acids. Trimming took off 1 base at V and 5 bases at J, with 6 bases between the two ends. CDR3 sequence reads: CASSLFSDQPQHF. CDR3 in DNA: TGTGCCAGCAGTTTATTCAGCGATCAGCCCCAGCATTTT.

V is TRBV11-2 and J is TRBJ2-1, with 9 bases identical to TRBD1. This CDR3 has 14 amino acids. The germline CDR1 and CDR2 sequences are SGHAT and FQNNGV. The V segment lost 7 bases and the J segment 4 bases; nucleotides outside the gene matches: 5. DNA for the CDR3: TGTGCCAGCACCGGGACAGGGCCGTACAATGAGCAGTTCTTC. Its protein is CASTGTGPYNEQFF.

CDR3 in amino acids: CASTLGNTIYF. CDR3 coding DNA: TGTGCCAGCACCCTAGGAAACACCATATATTTT. V is TRBV6-6 and J is TRBJ1-3; no reliable D call. CDR1 is MNHNY and CDR2 is SVGAGI in the germline V gene (reference sequence). CDR3 size: 11 residues. The germline V and J ends were trimmed by 7 bases and 4 bases, with 5 bases remaining between them.

V gene TRBV3-1 (or the pseudogene TRBV3-2) combines with J gene TRBJ1-3, with D unresolved. Germline V gene lookup returns CDR1 LGHDT and CDR2 YNNKEL (reference sequence). The ends were cut back, 0 bases at V and 4 bases at J, with 13 bases in the middle. This CDR3 comprises 16 residues. CDR3 region: CASSQEPQSRGNTIYF. The CDR3 nucleotides are TGTGCCAGCAGCCAAGAGCCCCAATCGCGCGGAAACACCATATATTTT.

The rearrangement joins TRBV5-1 to TRBJ2-1; 12 bases are a match to TRBD2. With V trimmed by 1 base and J by 5 bases, 4 bases remained unmatched. This CDR3 has 16 residues. Germline lookup yields CDR1 SGHRS and CDR2 YFSETQ. The CDR3 here is CASSLRTSGVHNEQFF. CDR3 DNA sequence: TGCGCCAGCAGCTTGCGGACTAGCGGGGTCCACAATGAGCAGTTCTTC. Based on the CDR3 plus reference TRBV5-1 and TRBJ2-1, the full variable domain is KAGVTQTPRYLIKTRGQQVTLSCSPISGHRSVSWYQQTPGQGLQFLFEYFSETQRNKGNFPGRFSGRQFSNSRSEMNVSTLELGDSALYLCASSLRTSGVHNEQFFGPGTRLTVL.